A single count supports the clone carrying this T cell receptor (beta chain). The CDR3 has 14 residues. Trimming left V 5 bases short and J 5 bases short, with 12 bases between. CDR1 and CDR2 (germline): MNHEY, SVGAGI. This sample is drawn from a study of blood T cell repertoires in COVID-19. Study as a whole: Some COVID-19 samples were acute and others convalescent; all came from the United States, Italy and Spain. From T cells, B-cell-depleted T cells, or PBMCs came the material, which was cDNA or gDNA.

As originally analysed: Amplified reference gene primers provided the basis for estimating nucleated cell counts. Profiling relied on immunoSEQ multiplex PCR, and the TCRdb table lists in-frame clones only, not all of them. The V and J calls and clone size are taken from that table; D and trimming were inferred from the DNA. This table has roughly 4,700 clones, about nine tenths appearing once. The TCR was taken from a human donor in a cohort sampled during active COVID-19. This chain uses TRBV6-5 with TRBJ2-2; the D gene is possibly TRBD2 (5 bases). Sequenced: peripheral blood. The CDR3 bases are TGTGCCAGCAGTCGGACTCGGGGTACCGGGGAGCTGTTTTTT. It is translated as CASSRTRGTGELFF.